This T cell receptor (beta chain) was retrieved from a study of cytomegalovirus exposure and HLA in healthy donors. Method: immunoSEQ multiplex PCR; TCRdb's copy keeps in-frame clones and lacks some. The repertoire holds some 260,000 clones, with roughly 90% as singletons. Germline CDR1 is LGHNA and CDR2 is YSLEER. The CDR3 consists of 13 residues. The V gene lost 3 bases and the J gene lost 1 base, with 6 bases spanning the gap. Source material: PBMCs. The rearrangement joins TRBV4-3 to TRBJ1-1; D is ambiguous. The sequence came from a young man in good health and CMV-seropositive. CDR3 sequence reads: CASSHSANTEAFF. DNA of the CDR3: TGCGCCAGCAGCCACTCAGCGAACACTGAAGCTTTCTTT.